This TCR beta chain appears in the sequencing data of a study of blood T cell repertoires in COVID-19. Clones were read by immunoSEQ multiplex PCR, and TCRdb kept only the in-frame ones, dropping some. The table has roughly 62,000 clones, 65% to 80% seen once. This clone was counted between two and nine times. The CDR3 extends over 13 amino acids. With V trimmed by 2 bases and J by 3 bases, 1 base remained unmatched. Germline CDR1 is SGHNT and CDR2 is YYREEE (reference sequence). The sequencing input was peripheral blood. The source of this sequence is a man aged 55 to 70 with acute or convalescent COVID-19. This rearrangement joins TRBV5-4 to TRBJ2-7; 8 bases map to TRBD1. The DNA for the CDR3 is TGTGCCAGCAGCTTTACAGGGGGCTACGAGCAGTACTTC. Translation gives CASSFTGGYEQYF.